The clone carrying this T cell receptor beta chain showed up many times. This sample is part of a study of early T cells in non-severe SARS-CoV-2 infection. TCRdb reanalysed the 5' RACE reads using MiXCR and keeps one entry per CDR3 protein. The data show about 82,000 distinct CDR3 sequences, roughly 13% seen once. This clonotype was sampled from an adult who was a healthcare worker with PCR-confirmed SARS-CoV-2 infection or an uninfected control (not recorded which). The sample consisted of whole blood.

CDR3 bases: TGCAGTGCTAGAGCCCAGACCGGGGAGCTGTTTTTT. This codes for CSARAQTGELFF. The V gene is TRBV20-1, the J gene TRBJ2-2; D is uncertain. The CDR3 runs 12 residues. The ends were cut back, 1 base at V and 5 bases at J, with 5 bases in the middle. Per germline, CDR1 DFQATT and CDR2 SNEGSKA (reference sequence).